This TCR delta chain was sequenced for a study of γδ T cells in repeated Plasmodium falciparum infection. Background on the study: Over roughly 580 days, donors received four mosquito-bite P. falciparum NF54 infections. Each infection was followed by sampling at 21 days, plus baseline and some pre-infection draws.

Study results and caveats: Donors in Mali lived in a small rural village, largely one ethnic group.

Gammadelta T cells were flow-sorted from PBMC into Vgamma9/Vdelta2+ and Vdelta2-negative populations for bulk analysis. In this sample, this clone turned up a few times. Antigen unknown. TCRdb's entry gives the protein of a much larger clone, which mismatches this DNA's translation at residue 5, likely from a read error; the protein reported here is translated from the DNA. The CDR3 is made up of 18 amino acids. The germline V gene has CDR1 TSWWSYY and CDR2 QGS. Both TRG and TRD chains were sequenced from each sorted sample. TCRdb reanalysed the multiplex PCR reads with CATT. In the table there are 90,000 or so delta-chain clones, 0.9% to 1% of which are singletons.

The rearrangement links TRDV1 to TRDJ1, with 12 bases that match TRDD3. Specimen: gamma-delta T cells from blood. This clonotype originated in a pool of human donors (malaria-infected and uninfected, not separated). The CDR3, as DNA: TGCGCTCTTGGGGACACGCAGGAACTACTGGGGGATACCCTTAAACTCATCTTT. It translates to CALGDTQELLGDTLKLIF.